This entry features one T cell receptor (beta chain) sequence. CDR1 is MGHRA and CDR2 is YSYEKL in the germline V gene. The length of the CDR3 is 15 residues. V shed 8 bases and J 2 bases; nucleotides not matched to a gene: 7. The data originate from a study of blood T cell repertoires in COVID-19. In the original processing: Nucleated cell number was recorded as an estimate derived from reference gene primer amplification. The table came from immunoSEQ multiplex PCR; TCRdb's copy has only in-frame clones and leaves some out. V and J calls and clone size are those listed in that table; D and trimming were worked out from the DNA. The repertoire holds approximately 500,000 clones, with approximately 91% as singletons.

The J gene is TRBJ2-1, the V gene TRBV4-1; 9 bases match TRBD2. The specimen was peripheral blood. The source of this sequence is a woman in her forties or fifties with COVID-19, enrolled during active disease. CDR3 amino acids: CASDGGGATYNEQFF. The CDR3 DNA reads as TGCGCCAGCGATGGCGGGGGGGCTACCTACAATGAGCAGTTCTTC.